This entry concerns a single T cell receptor (beta chain). This record comes from a study of blood T cell repertoires in COVID-19. Study-level background: COVID-19 samples collected from the United States, Italy and Spain covered acute and convalescent phases. PBMCs, B-cell-depleted T cells, or T cells were the source of the cDNA or gDNA that made up the material.

CDR1 DFQATT and CDR2 SNEGSKA come from the germline V gene (reference sequence). The CDR3 consists of 12 residues. V was clipped by 3 bases and J by 4 bases, with 9 bases between them. The protocol was immunoSEQ multiplex PCR, while the TCRdb copy is restricted to in-frame clones and leaves out a portion. In the table there are over 200,000 clones, roughly four fifths of which are singletons. The sample consisted of PBMCs or T cells enriched from blood (not recorded which). The sequence was obtained from a man aged 40-49 years who had recovered from COVID-19. The J gene is TRBJ1-2, the V gene TRBV20-1, with D maybe TRBD1 (5 bases). Here the CDR3 DNA reads TGCAGTGCTAGTAGAACAGGCTATGGCTACACCTTC. Protein product: CSASRTGYGYTF.